This T cell receptor beta chain comes out of a study of read filtering for tumor transcriptome and immune sequencing. As for the study in general: Patients were some 16 male and about 14 female, mean age around 67 years, range 47 to 80. Per sample, TCR-region reads ranged about 4 to 10.27 million by IR-seq, 85 to 1273 by RNA-seq.

This clonotype was counted at least ten times. Bone marrow was sampled from every patient at the time of active disease. This library used approximately 390 ng RNA and molecular barcoded adaptors spanning alpha/delta and beta/gamma chains. Using its own MiXCR run on the reads, TCRdb lists one record per CDR3 protein. There are more than 45,000 distinct CDR3 sequences in the sample; 10% to 15% occur only once, and 16% lies in the top ten. J gave up 8 bases and V 4 bases, and 4 bases lay outside the gene matches. Germline CDR1 reads SQVTM; CDR2 reads ANQGSEA. The CDR3 spans 11 residues. Source material: a population of CD138-negative cells sorted from bone marrow. This rearrangement joins TRBV29-1 to TRBJ1-2; TRBD1 aligns across 7 bases. This TCR was recovered from a donor at least 40 years old with multiple myeloma. CDR3 sequence reads: CSVVGTVGYTF. CDR3 in DNA: TGCAGCGTTGTAGGGACAGTCGGCTACACCTTC.